The 2 T cell receptor beta chains below come from one sample, sequenced in a study of T cells after yellow fever vaccination. TCRdb processed the 5' RACE reads anew with MiXCR; each CDR3 protein has one entry. The sample records 200,000 to 250,000 distinct CDR3 sequences, about 3% being singletons. Source: CD4+ T cells sorted from PBMCs, taken 10 days after the yellow fever booster vaccination. These receptors originate from a man aged 18 to 30 who received the YFV17D yellow fever vaccine.

This rearrangement joins TRBV7-9 to TRBJ1-4; weak D call: TRBD1 (5 bases). CDR1 is SEHNR, CDR2 FQNEAQ, per germline (reference sequence). V gave up 4 bases and J gave up 12 bases, with 21 bases separating them. The CDR3 totals 15 residues. The CDR3 nucleotides read TGTGCCAGCAGCTCAATCGGGACGGGTGATTTGGAACTGTTTTTT. Protein: CASSSIGTGDLELFF. Complete variable domain (other parts from reference TRBV7-9 and TRBJ1-4): DTGVSQNPRHKITKRGQNVTFRCDPISEHNRLYWYRQTLGQGPEFLTYFQNEAQLEKSRLLSDRFSAERPKGSFSTLEIQRTEQGDSAMYLCASSSIGTGDLELFFGSGTQLSVL.

This clonotype was counted ten times or more. The chain has TRBV7-2 and TRBJ2-7; no clear D. Per the germline V gene, CDR1 is SGHTA and CDR2 is FQGNSA. The CDR3 loop spans 13 amino acids. Trimming took off 5 bases at V and 0 bases at J, with 8 bases between the two ends. In DNA form, the CDR3 reads TGTGCCAGCAGCCTCAGGACCTCCTACGAGCAGTACGTC. Protein: CASSLRTSYEQYV.